Shown below are 10 T cell receptor beta chains from a single sample sequenced in a study of T cells in Graves' hyperthyroidism and ophthalmopathy. From RNA transcripts, TCR beta CDR3 regions were amplified. HTBI primers were the set used in a first-round RT-PCR of the TCR CDR3. From the multiplex PCR reads, TCRdb called clonotypes with MiXCR, one entry per CDR3 protein. The profile shows 450,000 to 700,000 distinct CDR3 sequences, roughly 46% of them singletons. The sample consisted of peripheral blood or thyroid tissue (not recorded which). The receptors were sampled from an adult woman with Graves' disease, either hyperthyroidism or ophthalmopathy (not recorded which).

This clonotype was seen at least ten times. The rearrangement joins TRBV7-2 to TRBJ1-1; tentatively, D is TRBD1 (6 bases). Between the trimmed V and J ends, which lost 5 bases and 4 bases, there was a span of 11 bases. This CDR3 has 13 residues. The germline gives CDR1 SGHTA, CDR2 FQGNSA. Here the CDR3 DNA reads TGTGCCAGCAGCCCGACAGGCCCCACTGAAGCTTTCTTT. Encoded protein: CASSPTGPTEAFF. Filled out from reference TRBV7-2 and TRBJ1-1, the complete variable domain reads GAGVSQSPSNKVTEKGKDVELRCDPISGHTALYWYRQSLGQGLEFLIYFQGNSAPDKSGLPSDRFSAERTGGSVSTLTIQRTQQEDSAVYLCASSPTGPTEAFFGQGTRLTVV.

In this sample, this clonotype turned up many times. The V call is TRBV20-1, the J call TRBJ1-2; 9 nucleotides align to TRBD1. Per germline, CDR1 DFQATT and CDR2 SNEGSKA (reference sequence). Unmatched junction bases numbered 2, after V lost 2 bases and J lost 4 bases. CDR3 length equals 13 residues. Written as DNA, the CDR3 is TGCAGTGCTAGACTACAGGGGGCCTATGGCTACACCTTC. Translating it yields CSARLQGAYGYTF.

This chain connects TRBV24-1 to TRBJ2-1, with TRBD2 identical over 13 bases. The trim removed 5 bases at V and 5 bases at J, leaving 5 bases unmatched. The CDR3 is 16 amino acids. Germline V gives CDR1 KGHDR, CDR2 SFDVKD. CDR3 protein: CATSALGLAGDNEQFF. The CDR3 DNA reads as TGTGCCACCAGTGCCCTAGGACTAGCGGGAGACAATGAGCAGTTCTTC.

This clonotype was seen at least ten times. The gene calls are TRBV19 and TRBJ1-1; 7 positions agree with TRBD1. The junction had 2 bases not matched to a gene; V was cut back by 1 base and J by 0 bases. The CDR3 runs to 15 residues. Germline CDR1 and CDR2: LNHDA and SQIVND (reference sequence). The CDR3 DNA sequence: TGTGCCAGTAGTATAGGACAGGGTTTGAACACTGAAGCTTTCTTT. It translates to CASSIGQGLNTEAFF. The complete variable domain, with remaining parts taken from reference TRBV19 and TRBJ1-1, reads DGGITQSPKYLFRKEGQNVTLSCEQNLNHDAMYWYRQDPGQGLRLIYYSQIVNDFQKGDIAEGYSVSREKKESFPLTVTSAQKNPTAFYLCASSIGQGLNTEAFFGQGTRLTVV.

This clonotype was seen only once. The junction shows a germline mismatch at one end, possibly a read error. As DNA, the CDR3 is TGCGCCAGCAGCACTGGACACCTTGGAGGGGAGACCCAGTACTTC. This codes for CASSTGHLGGETQYF. The chain recombines TRBV7-9 with TRBJ2-5, with a weak D call TRBD2 (6 bases). From germline, CDR1 is SEHNR and CDR2 FQNEAQ (reference sequence). CDR3 size: 15 residues.

This clonotype was observed a handful of times. V gene TRBV9 combines with J gene TRBJ1-1; the match to TRBD1 covers 11 bases. V was pared by 3 bases and J by 4 bases, with 2 bases of the junction left unmatched. The CDR3 loop spans 14 amino acids. Germline V CDR1 and CDR2: SGDLS, YYNGEE. In nucleotides, the CDR3 is TGTGCCAGCAGCGAGGGGACAGGGGGCACTGAAGCTTTCTTT. This codes for CASSEGTGGTEAFF.

This clonotype was counted ten times or more. The CDR3 DNA is TGTGCCAGCAGCAAACGGACAGGGGCGGACACTGAAGCTTTCTTT. This translates into CASSKRTGADTEAFF. The genes are TRBV5-5 and TRBJ1-1; 9 bases are shared with TRBD1. Per germline, CDR1 SGHKS and CDR2 YYEKEE (reference sequence). J gave up 3 bases and V 4 bases, and 7 bases lay outside the gene matches. This CDR3 spans 15 amino acids.

A word on this clonotype: The germline gene is not matched at one end of the junction; a read error may be the cause. This chain joins TRBV25-1 and TRBJ1-6; 8 bases fit TRBD1. CDR3 length: 16 amino acids. Germline CDR1 MGHDK, CDR2 SYGVNS. CDR3 nucleotides: TGTGCCTGCAGTGCTAAAACGGACAGGGAAAGTTCACCCCTCCACTTT. The encoded protein is CACSAKTDRESSPLHF. Supplemented by reference TRBV25-1 and TRBJ1-6, the full variable domain reads EADIYQTPRYLVIGTGKKITLECSQTMGHDKMYWYQQDPGMELHLIHYSYGVNSTEKGDLSSESTVSRIRTEHFPLTLESARPSHTSQYLCACSAKTDRESSPLHFGNGTRLTVT.

The chain is built from TRBV10-3 and TRBJ2-5; perhaps D is TRBD1 or TRBD2 (5 bases each). Germline CDR1 reads ENHRY; CDR2 reads SYGVKD. CDR3 length equals 13 residues. The V end lost 7 bases, the J end lost 5 bases, and 14 bases lay between the germline ends. CDR3 in amino acids: CAINLGVMETQYF. CDR3 in DNA: TGTGCCATCAATTTGGGGGTGATGGAGACCCAGTACTTC.

The chain recombines TRBV2 with TRBJ1-2, with D tentatively TRBD1 (5 bases). Germline V gives CDR1 SNHLY, CDR2 FYNNEI. The CDR3 loop spans 15 amino acids. V lost 4 bases, J lost 7 bases, and 19 bases lay in between. In nucleotides, the CDR3 is TGTGCCAGCAGTGCCGGGACGCGCGACCCGCGTGGCTACACCTTC. It yields the protein CASSAGTRDPRGYTF.